This TCR beta chain was sequenced during a study of CXCR3-negative and CXCR3-positive naive CD8 T cells. Overall study context: Collectively, the libraries yielded 130 million or so TRB reads in total, at about 1.5 +/- 0.3 million per library.

The CD45RO-CCR7+CD27+CD95- phenotype denoted naive CD8+ T cells. The CDR3 spans 15 residues. The germline CDR1 and CDR2 sequences are MNHNY and SVGAGI (reference sequence). Study-wide results and caveats: More hydrophobic TRB CDR3s were found in CXCR3-positive naive cells than in CXCR3-negative naive cells. Much lower diversity was found in memory CD8+ cells, while both naive subsets had comparably high diversity. Similar TRBV-TRBJ gene usage was seen in naive CXCR3-negative and CXCR3-positive cells, but not in memory cells.

The study made its TRB cDNA libraries by 5' RACE, adding UMI labels. TCRdb re-called the 5' RACE reads and catalogs CDR3 proteins one per entry, DNA excluded. Here the sample table reports thousands of distinct CDR3 sequences. By frequency, this clonotype is medium-sized (0.01 to 0.1%). Its antigen is not identified. This clonotype originated in a human donor in good health. Some clones in this sample may be carry-over from other donors' samples. Sequenced material: naive CXCR3+ CD8+ T cells from blood. Subset described: CD45RO-CCR7+CD27+CD95- naive CD8+ T cells expressing CXCR3 (TNR3+). The chain has TRBV6-6 and TRBJ1-5. CDR3 sequence reads: CASTPPPSGNQPQHF.